This record concerns one T cell receptor beta chain sequence. This sample was included in a study of shared clonotypes between healthy human individuals. Overall study: Each donor's CD8 memory used one plate, CD8 naive two, each CD4 subset three.

Naive CD8 isolation took CD45RO-negative cells positively selected for CCR7 and excluded terminally differentiated effector memory CD45RA+ cells. Generated by immunoSEQ multiplex PCR, the TCRdb table keeps only in-frame clones and is missing some. The data contain around 2,000,000 clones, less than 95% of them singletons. This TCR came from a man aged 18 to 29 in good health. Sequencing was done on a sample of naive CD8+ T cells sorted from blood.

In DNA, the CDR3 is TGTGCCACCGAGAAGGAGGACAGATACACCGGGGAGCTGTTTTTT. This encodes CATEKEDRYTGELFF. The chain joins TRBV6-1 to TRBJ2-2, with a weak D call TRBD1 (6 bases). The V end was cut by 10 bases, the J end by 3 bases, with 18 bases between. Germline V gene lookup returns CDR1 MNHNS and CDR2 SASEGT. The length of the CDR3 is 15 residues.